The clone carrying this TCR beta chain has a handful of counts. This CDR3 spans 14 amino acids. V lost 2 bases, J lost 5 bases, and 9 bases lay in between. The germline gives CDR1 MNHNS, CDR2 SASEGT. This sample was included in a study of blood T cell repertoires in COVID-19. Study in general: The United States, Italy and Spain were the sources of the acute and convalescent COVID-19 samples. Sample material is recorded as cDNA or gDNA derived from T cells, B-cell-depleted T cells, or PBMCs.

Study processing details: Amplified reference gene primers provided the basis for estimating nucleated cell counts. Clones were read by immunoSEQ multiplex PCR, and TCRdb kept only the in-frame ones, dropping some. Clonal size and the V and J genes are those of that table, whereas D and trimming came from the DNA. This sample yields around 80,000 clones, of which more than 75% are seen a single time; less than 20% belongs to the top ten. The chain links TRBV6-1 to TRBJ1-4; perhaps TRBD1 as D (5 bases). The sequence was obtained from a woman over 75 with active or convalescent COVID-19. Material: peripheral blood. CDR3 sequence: CASSEQGANEKLFF. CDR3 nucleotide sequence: TGTGCCAGCAGTGAACAAGGGGCCAATGAAAAACTGTTTTTT.